What follows is one T cell receptor beta chain and its context. Its antigen is still unknown. Germline CDR1 reads MGHRA; CDR2 reads YSYEKL. V was pared by 0 bases and J by 3 bases, with 12 bases between. CDR3 length: 15 amino acids. The CDR3 regions of TCR beta were amplified from RNA transcripts. When the TCR CDR3 underwent first-round RT-PCR, the HTBI primer set was used. TCRdb analysed the multiplex PCR reads with MiXCR anew, one entry per CDR3 protein. The sample has some 550,000 distinct CDR3 sequences, roughly 15% seen once; the top ten hold about 3.5%. The study excluded patients with uncontrolled infection, other autoimmune disease, pregnancy or lactation. These data come from a study of T cells in Graves' hyperthyroidism and ophthalmopathy. Study results and caveats: A model built on 13 V-J features separated ophthalmopathy from stable hyperthyroidism. In blood, most of the thyroid clonotypes expanded above 0.001 were also present.

V usage is TRBV4-1 and J usage is TRBJ2-7; possible D gene TRBD1, 6 bases. Sequenced sample: blood. This sequence was found in a woman aged 35 to 49 with Graves' ophthalmopathy. CDR3 in amino acids: CASSQDRTGIYEQYF. The CDR3 DNA is TGCGCCAGCAGCCAAGACCGCACAGGGATCTACGAGCAGTACTTC.